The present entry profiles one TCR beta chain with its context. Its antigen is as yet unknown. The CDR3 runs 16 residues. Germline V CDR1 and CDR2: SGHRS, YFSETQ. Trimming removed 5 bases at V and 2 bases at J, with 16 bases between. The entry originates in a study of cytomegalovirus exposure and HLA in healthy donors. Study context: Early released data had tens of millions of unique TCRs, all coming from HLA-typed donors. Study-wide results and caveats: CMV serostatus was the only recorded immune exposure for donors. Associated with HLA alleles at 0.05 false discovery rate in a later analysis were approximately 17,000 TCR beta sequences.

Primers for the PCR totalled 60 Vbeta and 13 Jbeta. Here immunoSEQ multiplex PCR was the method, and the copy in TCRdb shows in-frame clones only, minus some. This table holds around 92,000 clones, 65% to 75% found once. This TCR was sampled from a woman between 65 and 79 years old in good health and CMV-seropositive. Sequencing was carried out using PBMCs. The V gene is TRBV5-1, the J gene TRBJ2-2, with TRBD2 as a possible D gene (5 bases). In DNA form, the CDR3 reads TGCGCCAGCAGGAGGGATGGTTGGCCAAACACCGGGGAGCTGTTTTTT. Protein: CASRRDGWPNTGELFF.